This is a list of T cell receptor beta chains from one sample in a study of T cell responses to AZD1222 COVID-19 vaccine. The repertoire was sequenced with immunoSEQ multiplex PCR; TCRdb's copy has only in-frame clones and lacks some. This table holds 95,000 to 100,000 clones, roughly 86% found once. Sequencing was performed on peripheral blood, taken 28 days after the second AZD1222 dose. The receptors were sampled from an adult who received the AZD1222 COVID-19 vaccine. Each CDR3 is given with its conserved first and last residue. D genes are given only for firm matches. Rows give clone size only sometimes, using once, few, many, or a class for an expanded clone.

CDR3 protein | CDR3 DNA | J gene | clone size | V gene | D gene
CASSLRTDSGNTIYF | TGCGCCAGCAGCCTCAGGACGGACTCTGGAAACACCATATATTTT | TRBJ1-3 | - | TRBV4-1 | -
CASRTGGAENIQYF | TGTGCCAGCAGGACAGGGGGAGCCGAAAACATTCAGTACTTC | TRBJ2-4 | - | TRBV6-5 | TRBD1
CASSLTGGPNNEQFF | TGCGCCAGCAGCTTGACAGGCGGTCCGAACAATGAGCAGTTCTTC | TRBJ2-1 | once | TRBV5-1 | -
CASSPGAGGNEKLFF | TGTGCCAGCAGCCCGGGTGCAGGGGGGAATGAAAAACTGTTTTTT | TRBJ1-4 | - | TRBV7-3 | TRBD1
CARERGYEQYF | TGCGCCAGGGAGAGGGGATACGAGCAGTACTTC | TRBJ2-7 | - | TRBV5-1 | -
CASSQDFASTDTQYF | TGCGCCAGCAGCCAAGACTTCGCGAGCACAGATACGCAGTATTTT | TRBJ2-3 | - | TRBV4-3 | -
CAISESKPGGNNEQFF | TGTGCCATCAGTGAGTCGAAACCGGGGGGCAACAATGAGCAGTTCTTC | TRBJ2-1 | - | TRBV10-3 | -
CASSYRDPSTDTQYF | TGTGCCAGCAGCTATCGGGATCCTAGCACAGATACGCAGTATTTT | TRBJ2-3 | - | TRBV3-1/TRBV3-2 | -
CASSKGSSFSEQYF | TGCGCCAGCAGTAAGGGGAGTTCGTTCTCCGAGCAGTACTTC | TRBJ2-7 | - | TRBV5-1 | -
CASSIRRGGGTDTQYF | TGTGCCAGCAGCATCCGGCGGGGCGGGGGCACAGATACGCAGTATTTT | TRBJ2-3 | - | TRBV21-1 | -
CASSSPSLPRDGYTF | TGTGCCAGCAGCTCGCCAAGCCTCCCTCGCGATGGCTACACCTTC | TRBJ1-2 | - | TRBV5-4 | -
CASRPGLVLYEQYF | TGTGCCAGCAGACCCGGACTAGTATTGTACGAGCAGTACTTC | TRBJ2-7 | once | TRBV11-2 | TRBD2
CASSSDRGSPLHF | TGTGCCAGCAGTTCGGACCGGGGGTCACCCCTCCACTTT | TRBJ1-6 | - | TRBV6-5 | -
CASSGGGQIYNEQFF | TGTGCCAGCAGCGGAGGGGGACAAATCTACAATGAGCAGTTCTTC | TRBJ2-1 | - | TRBV5-4 | -
CASSFKQNTEAFF | TGCGCCAGCAGCTTCAAGCAGAACACTGAAGCTTTCTTT | TRBJ1-1 | - | TRBV5-1 | -
CASSLIDIMNTEAFF | TGCGCCAGCAGCTTGATTGACATTATGAACACTGAAGCTTTCTTT | TRBJ1-1 | - | TRBV5-1 | -
CASRTEGNSNHGYTF | TGCGCCAGCAGAACTGAAGGGAACAGTAACCATGGCTACACCTTC | TRBJ1-2 | - | TRBV5-1 | -
CASSQVYLGELFF | TGTGCCAGCAGCCAAGTATATCTCGGGGAGCTGTTTTTT | TRBJ2-2 | - | TRBV3-1/TRBV3-2 | -
CASSEHFGQGARGYTF | TGTGCCAGCAGCGAACACTTTGGACAGGGGGCGCGTGGCTACACCTTC | TRBJ1-2 | - | TRBV7-8 | TRBD1
CASSEPGDRPYEQYF | TGTGCCAGCAGTGAACCAGGGGACAGACCCTACGAGCAGTACTTC | TRBJ2-7 | once | TRBV2 | TRBD1
CASSPAGGVTEAFF | TGTGCCAGCTCACCGGCAGGGGGGGTCACTGAAGCTTTCTTT | TRBJ1-1 | - | TRBV18 | TRBD1
CAWSIGRDQPQHF | TGTGCCTGGAGTATCGGACGAGATCAGCCCCAGCATTTT | TRBJ1-5 | - | TRBV30 | -
CASSLVWTRAYNEQFF | TGTGCCAGCAGCTTAGTCTGGACTCGAGCCTACAATGAGCAGTTCTTC | TRBJ2-1 | once | TRBV7-3 | -
CASSSGPANEQYF | TGTGCCAGCAGCTCCGGACCCGCCAACGAGCAGTACTTC | TRBJ2-7 | - | TRBV7-2 | -
CASTGTGAGEQYF | TGTGCCTCCACTGGGACAGGGGCGGGGGAGCAGTACTTC | TRBJ2-7 | - | TRBV10-3 | TRBD1
CASSLGLDTEAFF | TGTGCCAGCAGCTTAGGCTTGGACACTGAAGCTTTCTTT | TRBJ1-1 | - | TRBV7-9 | -
CASIQGGSGYTF | TGTGCCAGCATCCAAGGGGGAAGTGGCTACACCTTC | TRBJ1-2 | - | TRBV28 | -
CAWSVNRDTEAFF | TGTGCCTGGAGTGTTAACAGAGACACTGAAGCTTTCTTT | TRBJ1-1 | - | TRBV30 | -
CASSYSTSGTEQYF | TGTGCCAGCAGTTACTCGACTAGCGGGACCGAGCAGTACTTC | TRBJ2-7 | - | TRBV6-2/TRBV6-3 | TRBD2
CATNPTGVNQPQHF | TGCGCCACTAACCCGACAGGGGTGAATCAGCCCCAGCATTTT | TRBJ1-5 | - | TRBV10-2 | TRBD1
CASSPGQGATDTQYF | TGTGCCAGCTCACCCGGACAGGGGGCCACAGATACGCAGTATTTT | TRBJ2-3 | once | TRBV18 | TRBD1
CASSRSSNRGELFF | TGTGCCAGCAGTCGGTCATCCAATCGGGGGGAGCTGTTTTTT | TRBJ2-2 | - | TRBV6-2/TRBV6-3 | -
CSASAASGSSYEQYF | TGCAGTGCTAGTGCCGCTAGCGGGTCCTCCTACGAGCAGTACTTC | TRBJ2-7 | - | TRBV20-1 | TRBD2
CASSQRVAGMNTEAFF | TGCGCCAGCAGCCAACGGGTGGCAGGGATGAACACTGAAGCTTTCTTT | TRBJ1-1 | - | TRBV5-1 | -
CASSQGPYGYTF | TGTGCCAGCAGTCAAGGTCCATATGGCTACACCTTC | TRBJ1-2 | - | TRBV27 | -
CASSLDQRRTGGGGYTF | TGCGCCAGCAGCTTAGATCAAAGAAGGACAGGAGGGGGTGGCTACACCTTC | TRBJ1-2 | - | TRBV5-1 | TRBD1
CASSPEGVGTIYF | TGCGCCAGCAGCCCGGAAGGCGTTGGCACCATATATTTT | TRBJ1-3 | - | TRBV5-1 | -
CASSHHPGTGNTEAFF | TGCGCCAGCAGCCATCACCCCGGGACAGGGAACACTGAAGCTTTCTTT | TRBJ1-1 | - | TRBV4-3 | TRBD1
CSVEGGTSGGQETQYF | TGCAGCGTTGAAGGGGGGACTAGCGGGGGCCAAGAGACCCAGTACTTC | TRBJ2-5 | - | TRBV29-1 | TRBD2
CAIRAGTGVYEQYF | TGTGCCATCAGAGCCGGGACAGGGGTGTACGAGCAGTACTTC | TRBJ2-7 | - | TRBV10-3 | TRBD1
CASSELAGGNEQFF | TGTGCCAGCAGCGAACTAGCGGGGGGTAATGAGCAGTTCTTC | TRBJ2-1 | - | TRBV7-3 | TRBD2
CASSPLPQGGLTEAFF | TGTGCCAGCTCACCGCTACCCCAGGGGGGCCTGACTGAAGCTTTCTTT | TRBJ1-1 | - | TRBV18 | TRBD1
CASSQVEGGEQYF | TGCGCCAGCAGCCAAGTAGAGGGTGGCGAGCAGTACTTC | TRBJ2-7 | - | TRBV4-1 | -
CASSPQGQVNTEAFF | TGTGCCAGCAGCCCCCAGGGACAGGTGAACACTGAAGCTTTCTTT | TRBJ1-1 | - | TRBV11-2 | TRBD1
CASSLAFGGYNTGELFF | TGCGCCAGCAGCTTGGCGTTCGGAGGGTATAACACCGGGGAGCTGTTTTTT | TRBJ2-2 | few | TRBV5-1 | -
CSPKPGTGGEKLFF | TGCAGCCCTAAACCGGGGACAGGGGGGGAAAAACTGTTTTTT | TRBJ1-4 | - | TRBV29-1 | TRBD1
CASSLAENTGELFF | TGCGCCAGCAGTCTAGCGGAGAACACCGGGGAGCTGTTTTTT | TRBJ2-2 | - | TRBV10-1 | TRBD2
CASSLRRSPLHF | TGTGCCAGCAGTTTGCGGCGGTCACCCCTCCACTTT | TRBJ1-6 | once | TRBV27 | -
CASSDRGTEAFF | TGTGCCAGCAGCGACAGGGGGACTGAAGCTTTCTTT | TRBJ1-1 | once | TRBV9 | TRBD1
CARRTGGIYNEQFF | TGTGCCAGACGTACAGGGGGGATCTACAATGAGCAGTTCTTC | TRBJ2-1 | once | TRBV2 | TRBD1
CASSLTGIPYEQYF | TGTGCCAGCAGCCTAACGGGGATACCCTACGAGCAGTACTTC | TRBJ2-7 | - | TRBV28 | -
CSASDQGEAFF | TGCAGTGCTAGTGACCAGGGCGAAGCTTTCTTT | TRBJ1-1 | - | TRBV20-1 | -
CASSLPAGSSGANVLTF | TGTGCCAGCAGCTTACCAGCGGGGAGCTCTGGGGCCAACGTCCTGACTTTC | TRBJ2-6 | few | TRBV7-8 | TRBD2
CASSGLAAHNEQFF | TGTGCCAGCTCGGGACTAGCGGCCCACAATGAGCAGTTCTTC | TRBJ2-1 | - | TRBV28 | TRBD2
CASSFGQGETQYF | TGTGCCAGCAGTTTCGGACAGGGGGAAACCCAGTACTTC | TRBJ2-5 | - | TRBV27 | TRBD1
CASSQLSGTPNTEAFF | TGTGCCAGCAGCCAGTTATCCGGGACACCGAACACTGAAGCTTTCTTT | TRBJ1-1 | - | TRBV3-1/TRBV3-2 | -
CASSLGDRANYGYTF | TGCGCCAGCAGCTTGGGGGACAGGGCCAACTATGGCTACACCTTC | TRBJ1-2 | - | TRBV5-1 | TRBD1